This note documents a single T cell receptor beta chain sequence. The assay was immunoSEQ multiplex PCR, and TCRdb's table has in-frame clones only and misses some. The profile shows tens of thousands of clones, over 85% of them singletons. This record comes from a study of T cell changes during pregnancy in multiple sclerosis. J was trimmed by 1 base and V by 0 bases; bases with no gene match: 7. Germline CDR1 is SGHNT and CDR2 is YYREEE (reference sequence). The CDR3 sequence is 16 residues long. The chain is built from TRBV5-4 and TRBJ2-7; TRBD2 agrees at 7 bases. This sequence originates from a female donor with multiple sclerosis, enrolled in a pregnancy study. The sequencing here drew on peripheral blood, taken in the second trimester of pregnancy. The CDR3 loop is CASSLGSGGKSYEQYF. The CDR3 coding sequence is TGTGCCAGCAGCTTGGGGTCGGGGGGAAAGTCCTACGAGCAGTACTTC.